What follows are 18 T cell receptor beta chains derived from one specimen sequenced in a study of OX40 agonist ivuxolimab in advanced cancers. Using immunoSEQ multiplex PCR, the repertoire was profiled, and TCRdb retains in-frame clones only, with some absent. Of under 85,000 clones listed, 84% are singletons. The specimen was CD4+ or CD8+ T cells sorted from blood, collected in a trial of the OX40 agonist ivuxolimab. The source is an adult with an advanced solid tumor such as melanoma, head and neck, liver or kidney cancer.

The rearrangement joins TRBV10-3 to TRBJ2-3; D is tentatively TRBD1 or TRBD2 (5 bases each). This CDR3 has 15 amino acids. Trimming stripped 7 bases from V and 4 bases from J, with 18 bases between. Germline loops: CDR1 ENHRY, CDR2 SYGVKD. CDR3 loop: CAINKTGLDPDTQYF. In DNA, the CDR3 is TGTGCCATCAATAAAACGGGGCTGGATCCAGATACGCAGTATTTT.

About this clone: This sequence may be a read error, since a much larger clone differs from it by one base. Other DNA sequences from this sample encode an identical CDR3 as well. The chain has TRBV28 and TRBJ1-2; tentative D call: TRBD1 (5 bases). The germline gives CDR1 MDHEN, CDR2 SYDVKM. The CDR3 is made up of 12 amino acids. CDR3 protein: CATRSGRYGYTF. The CDR3 DNA is TGCGCCACCAGATCGGGGCGTTATGGCTACACCTTC.

The chain couples TRBV28 to TRBJ2-1; D remains unclear. The CDR3 consists of 16 residues. Germline CDR1 reads MDHEN; CDR2 reads SYDVKM. Trimming removed 1 base from V and 0 bases from J, with 10 bases in between. This CDR3 reads CASSLLGGPSYNEQFF. The CDR3 DNA is TGTGCCAGCAGTTTATTAGGCGGACCCTCCTACAATGAGCAGTTCTTC.

This clone appeared a few times. The V call is TRBV9, the J call TRBJ2-7; maybe TRBD2 (6 bases). V shed 1 base and J shed 5 bases, with 13 bases lying between them. The germline CDR1 and CDR2 sequences are SGDLS and YYNGEE. This CDR3 comprises 14 residues. For the CDR3, the DNA is TGTGCCAGCAGCGTATCGACTAGTCCCCACGAGCAGTACTTC. It translates to CASSVSTSPHEQYF.

This sequence joins TRBV18 and TRBJ2-7; TRBD1 might be the D (5 bases). V lost 6 bases, J lost 3 bases, and 6 bases lay in between. CDR3 length: 11 residues. Germline values: CDR1 KGHSH, CDR2 LQKENI. The CDR3 bases are TGTGCCAGCTCCGACAGCTACGAGCAGTACTTC. This encodes CASSDSYEQYF. Full variable domain (remainder filled in from reference TRBV18 and TRBJ2-7): NAGVMQNPRHLVRRRGQEARLRCSPMKGHSHVYWYRQLPEEGLKFMVYLQKENIIDESGMPKERFSAEFPKEGPSILRIQQVVRGDSAAYFCASSDSYEQYFGPGTRLTVT.

This chain uses TRBV5-1 with TRBJ2-2; D remains ambiguous. Between the trimmed V and J ends, which lost 1 base and 2 bases, there was a span of 0 bases. CDR1 is SGHRS and CDR2 is YFSETQ in the germline V gene. The CDR3 sequence is 12 residues long. The CDR3 bases are TGCGCCAGCAGCTTGAACACCGGGGAGCTGTTTTTT. It is translated as CASSLNTGELFF.

This chain joins TRBV19 and TRBJ2-7, with D perhaps matching TRBD2 (6 bases). Trimming stripped 3 bases from V and 3 bases from J, with 6 bases between. In germline, CDR1 is LNHDA, CDR2 SQIVND (reference sequence). This CDR3 region has 12 residues. For the CDR3, the DNA is TGTGCCAGTAGTATGGGAGGCTACGAGCAGTACTTC. The encoded protein is CASSMGGYEQYF.

The sample holds a few counts of this clone. The gene calls are TRBV6-1 and TRBJ1-2; unclear D gene. The V gene's germline CDR1 is MNHNS and CDR2 SASEGT. The CDR3 is 13 residues long. V gave up 6 bases and J gave up 6 bases, with 14 bases separating them. As DNA, the CDR3 is TGTGCCAGCAGGACAAGGGCAATGGATGGCTACACCTTC. As protein: CASRTRAMDGYTF.

This clone has just one count. The rearrangement links TRBV19 to TRBJ2-7; D is tentatively TRBD1 or TRBD2 (5 bases each). Trimming shortened V by 8 bases and J by 6 bases, and 17 bases separated the two germline ends. The germline CDR1 and CDR2 sequences are LNHDA and SQIVND (reference sequence). This CDR3 comprises 13 residues. Written as DNA, the CDR3 is TGTGCCAGTGGCAGGGAGTGGACAAGCGAGCAGTACTTC. Amino acids: CASGREWTSEQYF.

The genes are TRBV18 and TRBJ2-7, with TRBD2 as a possible D gene (5 bases). Trimming took 3 bases from V and 3 from J, leaving 9 bases between them. Germline V gene sequence: CDR1 KGHSH, CDR2 LQKENI. CDR3 length equals 13 residues. The CDR3 coding sequence is TGTGCCAGCTCACCCGGACTCAGCTACGAGCAGTACTTC. Translating gives CASSPGLSYEQYF. The full variable domain, completed using reference TRBV18 and TRBJ2-7, is NAGVMQNPRHLVRRRGQEARLRCSPMKGHSHVYWYRQLPEEGLKFMVYLQKENIIDESGMPKERFSAEFPKEGPSILRIQQVVRGDSAAYFCASSPGLSYEQYFGPGTRLTVT.

The chain joins TRBV7-2 to TRBJ2-1, with D unresolved. Trimming took off 5 bases at V and 6 bases at J, with 8 bases between the two ends. The CDR3 spans 12 residues. Germline lookup yields CDR1 SGHTA and CDR2 FQGNSA. The CDR3 loop is CASSRGFNEQFF. The DNA of the CDR3 is TGTGCCAGCAGCCGAGGTTTCAATGAGCAGTTCTTC. Together with reference TRBV7-2 and TRBJ2-1, the CDR3 gives the full variable domain: GAGVSQSPSNKVTEKGKDVELRCDPISGHTALYWYRQSLGQGLEFLIYFQGNSAPDKSGLPSDRFSAERTGGSVSTLTIQRTQQEDSAVYLCASSRGFNEQFFGPGTRLTVL.

The chain is built from TRBV7-9 and TRBJ1-1; TRBD1 aligns across 9 bases. This CDR3 contains 14 residues. The V and J ends lost 4 bases and 4 bases, in that order; junction bases with no gene match: 4. CDR1 SEHNR and CDR2 FQNEAQ come from the germline V gene (reference sequence). In DNA, the CDR3 is TGTGCCAGCAGCTCTACAGGGGGCACCACTGAAGCTTTCTTT. Its translation: CASSSTGGTTEAFF.

J is TRBJ2-2 and V is TRBV27; D uncertain. The CDR3 spans 12 residues. V dropped 5 bases and J dropped 6 bases, with 7 bases sitting between them. CDR1 is MNHEY, CDR2 SMNVEV, per germline (reference sequence). CDR3 coding DNA: TGTGCCAGCAGTAACTGGGCCGGGGAGCTGTTTTTT. This translates into CASSNWAGELFF.

The DNA of the CDR3 is TGTGCCAGCACCTTGGACGTCGGGTGTGGGGAGACCCAGTACTTC. Its translation: CASTLDVGCGETQYF. The V and J genes are TRBV6-8 and TRBJ2-5; D is uncertain. Germline V CDR1 and CDR2: MNHGY, SAAAGT. CDR3 length equals 15 residues. The germline V and J ends were trimmed by 7 bases and 5 bases, with 20 bases remaining between them.

The chain has TRBV5-1 and TRBJ2-7; 8 bases agree with TRBD1. V lost 3 bases to trimming and J lost 2 bases; unmatched junction nucleotides: 7. This CDR3 comprises 15 residues. Germline V CDR1 and CDR2: SGHRS, YFSETQ. The CDR3 loop is CASSSRTGMTYEQYF. CDR3 DNA: TGCGCCAGCAGCTCACGGACAGGGATGACCTACGAGCAGTACTTC.

This clone was detected once. The chain links TRBV6-6 to TRBJ2-7, with a tentative D call TRBD1 (6 bases). V gave up 6 bases and J gave up 2 bases, with 17 bases separating them. This CDR3 spans 15 amino acids. Germline-derived CDR1 and CDR2 are MNHNY and SVGAGI (reference sequence). This CDR3 reads CASRSRQDPTYEQYF. Written as DNA, the CDR3 is TGTGCCAGCAGATCAAGACAGGACCCTACCTACGAGCAGTACTTC.

The chain recombines TRBV11-1 with TRBJ1-3, with D perhaps TRBD1 (5 bases). The CDR3 contains 15 residues. Trimming shortened V by 4 bases and J by 0 bases, and 10 bases separated the two germline ends. The germline V gene encodes CDR1 SGHAT and CDR2 FQDESV (reference sequence). Here the CDR3 reads CASSSGTFSGNTIYF. DNA of the CDR3: TGTGCCAGCAGCTCCGGGACGTTCTCTGGAAACACCATATATTTT.

The chain carries TRBV11-3 and TRBJ1-2; D may be TRBD1 (5 bases). Germline V gene data show CDR1 as SGHNT and CDR2 as YENEEA. This CDR3 has 13 amino acids. Trimming stripped 3 bases from V and 8 bases from J, with 13 bases between. The chain's CDR3 is CASSFTGSRGYTF. CDR3 coding DNA: TGTGCCAGCAGCTTTACAGGTTCTCGGGGCTACACCTTC.